Shown below are 10 T cell receptor beta chains from a single sample sequenced in a study of blood T cells in healthy people across ages. Sample-barcoded 5' priming and a J-beta primer mix drove a second PCR of about 6 to 11 cycles. Each CDR3 protein gets one entry after TCRdb re-called the 5' RACE reads with MiXCR. The repertoire holds 1.5 million to 2 million distinct CDR3 sequences, with around 48% as singletons. The sample was blood. The receptors were sampled from a woman between 40 and 50 years old in good health.

This clonotype was counted only a few times. The rearrangement links TRBV7-6 to TRBJ2-7; D could derive from TRBD1 or TRBD2 (5 bases each). Germline V gene data show CDR1 as SGHVS and CDR2 as FNYEAQ. The CDR3 has 14 residues. V lost 2 bases to trimming and J lost 6 bases, with 14 bases between them. Here the CDR3 reads CASSLLEGPGEQYF. The CDR3 DNA reads as TGTGCCAGCAGCTTACTTGAGGGGCCTGGCGAGCAGTACTTC.

The chain carries TRBV20-1 and TRBJ1-1; D may be TRBD1 (5 bases). CDR3 length: 15 amino acids. Germline V gene sequence: CDR1 DFQATT, CDR2 SNEGSKA (reference sequence). V lost 3 bases and J 4 bases, leaving 18 bases between the germline ends. The CDR3 loop reads CSARMTPTGGTEAFF. The CDR3, as DNA: TGCAGTGCTAGGATGACCCCCACCGGGGGCACTGAAGCTTTCTTT.

The chain carries TRBV20-1 and TRBJ1-1, with D perhaps TRBD1 (6 bases). The CDR3 is 17 residues long. V was clipped by 6 bases and J by 5 bases, with 28 bases between them. Germline loops: CDR1 DFQATT, CDR2 SNEGSKA (reference sequence). CDR3 in DNA: TGCAGTGCACGCAACAGGGTTCTTGTCGTTTCAGGGACTGAAGCTTTCTTT. It is translated as CSARNRVLVVSGTEAFF.

The chain carries TRBV6-5 and TRBJ1-6, with 8 bases fitting TRBD1. CDR1 and CDR2 (germline): MNHEY, SVGAGI. This CDR3 has 19 amino acids. Unmatched junction bases numbered 7, after V lost 0 bases and J lost 0 bases. The CDR3 protein is CASSYSTRGPSSYNSPLHF. CDR3 sequence (DNA): TGTGCCAGCAGTTACTCGACCAGGGGGCCCAGCTCCTATAATTCACCCCTCCACTTT.

V usage is TRBV6-1 and J usage is TRBJ1-5; the D is unclear. V lost 4 bases, J lost 7 bases, and 8 bases lay in between. CDR1 MNHNS and CDR2 SASEGT come from the germline V gene. The CDR3 runs to 12 residues. In DNA, the CDR3 is TGTGCCAGCAGTGTAACTGAGCAGCCCCAGCATTTT. Its protein is CASSVTEQPQHF.

The chain links TRBV12-3 or TRBV12-4 to TRBJ2-3; D possibly uses TRBD1 or TRBD2 (6 bases each). This CDR3 region has 15 residues. Trimming removed 7 bases from V and 0 bases from J, with 14 bases in between. The CDR3 DNA reads as TGTGCCAGCACCCCCTGGGGGGCTAGCACAGATACGCAGTATTTT. Translation gives CASTPWGASTDTQYF.

The V gene is TRBV7-9, the J gene TRBJ2-1; maybe TRBD2 (6 bases). Germline CDR1 is SEHNR and CDR2 is FQNEAQ (reference sequence). Trimming removed 5 bases at V and 12 bases at J, with 20 bases between. The CDR3 length is 14 residues. This chain's CDR3 is CASSEATGSKGQFF. As DNA, the CDR3 is TGTGCCAGCAGCGAAGCCACCGGGAGCAAGGGGCAGTTCTTC.

This clonotype was observed a handful of times. Here the CDR3 DNA reads TGTGCCAGCAGTTTTCGGAGTGAGGTTGAGACGCAGTATTTT. Encoded protein: CASSFRSEVETQYF. The J gene is TRBJ2-3, the V gene TRBV12-3 or TRBV12-4; D gene ambiguous. Trimming removed 3 bases at V and 9 bases at J, with 16 bases between. CDR3 length equals 14 residues.

The gene calls are TRBV29-1 and TRBJ2-1; TRBD2 matches at 7 bases. The trim removed 8 bases at V and 4 bases at J, leaving 11 bases unmatched. Germline loops: CDR1 SQVTM, CDR2 ANQGSEA. The CDR3 sequence is 14 residues long. This CDR3 reads CSIFRDYRYNEQFF. As DNA, the CDR3 is TGCAGCATATTCCGGGACTACCGATACAATGAGCAGTTCTTC.

A word on this clonotype: The junction does not match germline at one end; this may be a read error. The rearrangement joins TRBV6-2 or TRBV6-3 to TRBJ1-2; tentative D call: TRBD1 (5 bases). The CDR3 loop spans 13 amino acids. From germline, CDR1 is MNHEY and CDR2 SVGEGT. CDR3 loop: CACSRKGPRDYTF. In nucleotides, the CDR3 is TGTGCCTGCAGCCGAAAGGGACCGAGGGACTACACCTTC.